This T cell receptor beta chain was recovered during a study of blood T cell repertoires in COVID-19. Whole-study context: Samples taken during acute and convalescent COVID-19 were collected in the United States, Italy and Spain.

TCRdb's table, derived via immunoSEQ multiplex PCR, lists solely in-frame clones and lacks some. The sample yields roughly 100,000 clones, over 60% seen once. This clone is a singleton in its sample. Germline values: CDR1 SGHNT, CDR2 YYREEE (reference sequence). The CDR3 is made up of 16 amino acids. The V gene end was trimmed by 0 bases and the J gene end by 2 bases; junction bases not matched to a gene: 5. The receptor comes from a man aged 70 or older with acute or convalescent COVID-19. Material: peripheral blood. V gene TRBV5-4 combines with J gene TRBJ2-5; TRBD2 matches 9 bases. The CDR3 reads CASSLATSGAQETQYF. DNA of the CDR3: TGTGCCAGCAGCTTGGCGACTAGCGGAGCTCAAGAGACCCAGTACTTC.